The 19 T cell receptor beta chains below were found in one sample sequenced in a study of siplizumab effects on memory and regulatory T cells. TCRdb keeps only in-frame clones here, not all; method: immunoSEQ multiplex PCR. The repertoire includes about 120,000 clones, roughly 95% of them detected once, and about 0.16% sits in the top ten. The specimen was non-Treg CD4+ T cells sorted from blood. The source of these receptors is a human donor in good health.

V usage is TRBV6-5 and J usage is TRBJ2-7; D remains unclear. This CDR3 spans 13 amino acids. Per the germline V gene, CDR1 is MNHEY and CDR2 is SVGAGI. V was clipped by 2 bases and J by 4 bases, with 9 bases between them. The CDR3: CASSYNGQYEQYF. The CDR3 DNA is TGTGCCAGCAGTTACAATGGGCAGTACGAGCAGTACTTC.

The chain combines TRBV5-1 with TRBJ2-7, with 8 bases matching TRBD1. Trimming removed 0 bases from V and 4 bases from J; junction bases left unmatched: 6. The CDR3 contains 15 residues. The germline V gene has CDR1 SGHRS and CDR2 YFSETQ. The CDR3 loop reads CASSLGPGQAYEQYF. CDR3 DNA sequence: TGCGCCAGCAGCTTGGGGCCGGGACAGGCTTACGAGCAGTACTTC. Based on the CDR3 plus reference TRBV5-1 and TRBJ2-7, the full variable domain is KAGVTQTPRYLIKTRGQQVTLSCSPISGHRSVSWYQQTPGQGLQFLFEYFSETQRNKGNFPGRFSGRQFSNSRSEMNVSTLELGDSALYLCASSLGPGQAYEQYFGPGTRLTVT.

This rearrangement joins TRBV7-3 to TRBJ2-7; D gene uncertain. Trimming cost V 2 bases and J 2 bases, with 16 bases left between them. The CDR3 has 16 amino acids. Germline CDR1 SGHTA, CDR2 FQGTGA. The CDR3 DNA reads TGTGCCAGCAGCTTAGGTTGGGCAGCCTTACCCTACGAGCAGTACTTC. Translation: CASSLGWAALPYEQYF. Complete variable domain (other parts from reference TRBV7-3 and TRBJ2-7): GAGVSQTPSNKVTEKGKYVELRCDPISGHTALYWYRQSLGQGPEFLIYFQGTGAADDSGLPNDRFFAVRPEGSVSTLKIQRTERGDSAVYLCASSLGWAALPYEQYFGPGTRLTVT.

The chain couples TRBV6-5 to TRBJ1-1; D call uncertain. The CDR3 spans 15 residues. Germline CDR1 reads MNHEY; CDR2 reads SVGAGI. The ends were cut back, 7 bases at V and 1 base at J, with 16 bases in the middle. The CDR3 DNA reads as TGTGCCAGCACCTCAGACTGGCGGGAGAACACTGAAGCTTTCTTT. Amino acids: CASTSDWRENTEAFF.

V gene TRBV5-1 combines with J gene TRBJ2-3; D is perhaps TRBD1 (6 bases). Germline lookup yields CDR1 SGHRS and CDR2 YFSETQ. Trimming removed 4 bases at V and 3 bases at J, with 12 bases between. The CDR3 sequence is 14 residues long. The CDR3 bases are TGCGCCAGCAGCGGCAGGGGTGGTACAGATACGCAGTATTTT. Amino acid sequence: CASSGRGGTDTQYF. Based on the CDR3 plus reference TRBV5-1 and TRBJ2-3, the full variable domain is KAGVTQTPRYLIKTRGQQVTLSCSPISGHRSVSWYQQTPGQGLQFLFEYFSETQRNKGNFPGRFSGRQFSNSRSEMNVSTLELGDSALYLCASSGRGGTDTQYFGPGTRLTVL.

This clone was seen once. The chain has TRBV4-2 and TRBJ1-3; D gene uncertain. This CDR3 is 16 amino acids long. Germline V gene sequence: CDR1 LGHNA, CDR2 YNFKEQ. Trimming shortened V by 0 bases and J by 0 bases, and 9 bases separated the two germline ends. The CDR3 spells CASSQDRLGSGNTIYF. The DNA for the CDR3 is TGTGCCAGCAGCCAAGATCGGTTGGGCTCTGGAAACACCATATATTTT.

The chain couples TRBV10-3 to TRBJ1-1; the D is unclear. Germline CDR1 is ENHRY and CDR2 is SYGVKD. The ends were cut back, 0 bases at V and 2 bases at J, with 7 bases in the middle. This CDR3 has 14 amino acids. CDR3 residues: CAISESVANTEAFF. DNA for the CDR3: TGTGCCATCAGTGAGTCAGTGGCAAACACTGAAGCTTTCTTT.

The V and J genes are TRBV12-5 and TRBJ2-7; TRBD2 is a possible D gene (6 bases). Germline CDR1 is LGHNT and CDR2 is FRNRAP. This CDR3 has 14 residues. V lost 9 bases, J lost 6 bases, and 21 bases lay in between. The CDR3 nucleotides are TGTGCTAGGAACGGGCGGGGCACCATACGCGAGCAGTACTTC. Protein sequence: CARNGRGTIREQYF.

The V call is TRBV7-2, the J call TRBJ1-2; D remains unclear. The germline V and J ends were trimmed by 3 bases and 2 bases, with 10 bases remaining between them. In germline, CDR1 is SGHTA, CDR2 FQGNSA. CDR3 length: 14 residues. CDR3 bases: TGTGCCAGCAGCTTCCAGACGGGAAACTATGGCTACACCTTC. Its translation: CASSFQTGNYGYTF.

V is TRBV29-1 and J is TRBJ2-5; D is ambiguous. Germline CDR1 and CDR2: SQVTM and ANQGSEA. This CDR3 comprises 12 residues. Trimming shortened V by 1 base and J by 5 bases, and 8 bases separated the two germline ends. The CDR3 sequence: CSVEGLVETQYF. The CDR3 nucleotides are TGCAGCGTTGAAGGTCTTGTCGAGACCCAGTACTTC.

The chain joins TRBV28 to TRBJ1-5; D might be TRBD1 (6 bases). There are 15 residues in the CDR3. Trimming took 6 bases from V and 0 from J, leaving 12 bases between them. The germline V gene encodes CDR1 MDHEN and CDR2 SYDVKM. CDR3 in DNA: TGTGCCAGCAGGGAAGGGGGAAATAGCAATCAGCCCCAGCATTTT. It translates to CASREGGNSNQPQHF.

A single count supports this clone. V and J are TRBV7-9 and TRBJ2-5; perhaps TRBD2 as D (5 bases). In germline, CDR1 is SEHNR, CDR2 FQNEAQ (reference sequence). This CDR3 is 15 amino acids long. Trimming shortened V by 7 bases and J by 5 bases, and 20 bases separated the two germline ends. The CDR3 region is CASTTSQRARETQYF. DNA of the CDR3: TGTGCCAGCACCACTTCCCAGAGGGCCCGGGAGACCCAGTACTTC.

V and J are TRBV7-9 and TRBJ1-2, with D hard to call. Germline V gene lookup returns CDR1 SEHNR and CDR2 FQNEAQ (reference sequence). The CDR3 consists of 15 residues. V was pared by 1 base and J by 8 bases, with 17 bases between. The CDR3 loop reads CASSLGSGASGGYTF. CDR3 bases: TGTGCCAGCAGCTTAGGTTCAGGAGCCTCGGGGGGCTACACCTTC.

The chain links TRBV7-9 to TRBJ1-3; the D is unclear. Germline V gives CDR1 SEHNR, CDR2 FQNEAQ (reference sequence). This CDR3 has 16 residues. V gave up 6 bases and J gave up 6 bases, with 21 bases separating them. The CDR3 region has the DNA TGTGCCAGCAGTCCCTTTGTGGGAGGGTCCGTAAACACCATATATTTT. This translates into CASSPFVGGSVNTIYF.

This chain connects TRBV4-1 to TRBJ1-3; maybe TRBD1 (5 bases). Trimming removed 2 bases at V and 2 bases at J, with 10 bases between. The CDR3 is made up of 15 amino acids. Germline V gives CDR1 MGHRA, CDR2 YSYEKL. As DNA, the CDR3 is TGCGCCAGCAGCCAACAATCGACAGCTGGAAACACCATATATTTT. This encodes CASSQQSTAGNTIYF.

A single count supports this clone. The chain couples TRBV20-1 to TRBJ2-7; 8 bases are a match to TRBD1. The germline V gene has CDR1 DFQATT and CDR2 SNEGSKA (reference sequence). V lost 6 bases to trimming and J lost 7 bases; unmatched junction nucleotides: 5. The CDR3 sequence is 11 residues long. CDR3 DNA: TGCAGTGCCTGGACAGGGCGGGAGCAGTACTTC. It yields the protein CSAWTGREQYF.

The V and J genes are TRBV6-1 and TRBJ1-2, with D uncertain. The ends were cut back, 1 base at V and 6 bases at J, with 12 bases in the middle. CDR3 length: 14 amino acids. Germline V CDR1 and CDR2: MNHNS, SASEGT. The CDR3 nucleotides are TGTGCCAGCAGTGAAGGGGTCGAATACAATGGCTACACCTTC. Translating it yields CASSEGVEYNGYTF.

The chain employs TRBV29-1 and TRBJ1-4; tentative D call: TRBD1 (5 bases). This CDR3 region has 14 residues. Germline V gene sequence: CDR1 SQVTM, CDR2 ANQGSEA. Trimming pared 6 bases from V and 4 bases from J, leaving 15 bases between. The CDR3 here is CSVVTGLHNEKLFF. The CDR3 bases are TGCAGCGTCGTAACAGGACTACATAATGAAAAACTGTTTTTT.

CDR3 region: CANRGEGYEKLFF. The CDR3 nucleotides are TGTGCCAACAGGGGGGAAGGTTATGAAAAACTGTTTTTT. The chain combines TRBV14 with TRBJ1-4; 8 nucleotides agree with TRBD1. The CDR3 covers 13 residues. V was pared by 10 bases and J by 6 bases, with 7 bases of the junction left unmatched. Looked up from germline, CDR1 is SGHDN and CDR2 is FVKESK.